Each of the 3 T cell receptor beta chains below was sequenced from the same sample in a study of blood T cell repertoires in COVID-19 (TCRdb year 2020). The method was the immunoSEQ multiplex PCR assay. Drawn from immuneACCESS, this table holds only the in-frame rearrangements with V and J called that TCRdb kept. Clones are partly lost; checked studies trace under half to an unresolved V gene and leave the rest unexplained. The sample contains about 220,000 clones, around 82% of them found a single time. The top ten clones comprise around 3.3% of the sample. Sequencing was done on a sample of PBMCs or T cells enriched from blood (not recorded which). These receptors originate from a woman aged 40 to 55 who had been exposed to COVID-19.

This chain links TRBV4-1 with TRBJ1-3, with TRBD1 matching 7 bases. Trimming at V came to 4 bases and at J to 0 bases, leaving 18 bases not matched to a gene. The CDR3 has 20 amino acids. Germline lookup yields CDR1 MGHRA and CDR2 YSYEKL. CDR3 sequence reads: CASSRGVRAGGGSSGNTIYF. The CDR3, as DNA: TGCGCCAGCAGCCGAGGCGTGAGAGCAGGAGGGGGCTCCTCTGGAAACACCATATATTTT.

This rearrangement joins TRBV6-2 or TRBV6-3 to TRBJ2-5, with D possibly matching TRBD2 (6 bases). Trimming shortened V by 3 bases and J by 5 bases, and 13 bases separated the two germline ends. The length of the CDR3 is 14 residues. Germline loops: CDR1 MNHEY, CDR2 SVGEGT. CDR3 amino acids: CASSYVGLAETQYF. For the CDR3, the DNA is TGTGCCAGCAGTTATGTGGGTCTAGCGGAGACCCAGTACTTC.

V usage is TRBV6-5 and J usage is TRBJ1-4; 12 nucleotides line up with TRBD1. Germline CDR1 and CDR2: MNHEY and SVGAGI. J gave up 2 bases and V 8 bases, and 3 bases lay outside the gene matches. The CDR3 sequence is 15 residues long. As DNA, the CDR3 is TGTGCCAGCCGGGACAGGGGGCCTACTAATGAAAAACTGTTTTTT. Translated, it gives CASRDRGPTNEKLFF.